These 10 T cell receptor beta chains came from one sample sequenced in a study of T cell repertoires in cytomegalovirus infection. TCRdb independently ran MiXCR on the reads; one entry per CDR3 protein. The sample lists about a million distinct CDR3 sequences, 31% occurring once. These TCRs are of unknown antigen specificity. The sample here was cultured CD8+ T cells from PBMCs, taken from culture after CMV antigen stimulation. The receptors stem from a human donor in good health (CMV status not recorded). Some clones in this sample may be carry-over from other donors' samples.

Comments on this clonotype: This may be a read error: a much more frequent sequence differs by one nucleotide. The chain joins TRBV7-4 to TRBJ2-1; TRBD2 agrees at 7 bases. This CDR3 is built from 18 residues. CDR1 and CDR2 from the germline V gene are SGHVT and SQSDAQ. The V segment lost 5 bases and the J segment 0 bases; nucleotides outside the gene matches: 13. CDR3 in amino acids: CASSQWGGDRSSYNEQFF. CDR3 coding DNA: TGTGCCAGCAGCCAGTGGGGGGGGGATAGGAGCTCCTACAATGAGCAGTTCTTC.

The rearrangement joins TRBV4-3 to TRBJ2-3; the D call may be TRBD1 or TRBD2 (5 bases each). Germline CDR1 reads LGHNA; CDR2 reads YSLEER. The CDR3 has 18 residues. V was shortened by 2 bases and J by 1 base, with 19 bases between the two germline ends. DNA of the CDR3: TGCGCCAGCAGCCAAACCCGGACGGGGCAGCTAGGCACAGATACGCAGTATTTT. Its translation is CASSQTRTGQLGTDTQYF.

This clonotype was seen a handful of times. V and J are TRBV5-4 and TRBJ2-2; D is unresolved. This CDR3 contains 12 residues. Trimming took 9 bases from V and 1 from J, leaving 7 bases between them. Germline assignment: CDR1 SGHNT and CDR2 YYREEE (reference sequence). This CDR3 is CANRQNTGELFF. The CDR3 bases are TGTGCCAACCGACAGAACACCGGGGAGCTGTTTTTT.

This clonotype was observed a handful of times. The V gene is TRBV7-9, the J gene TRBJ1-2; 7 bases match TRBD1. The V gene's germline CDR1 is SEHNR and CDR2 FQNEAQ (reference sequence). V lost 2 bases to trimming and J lost 7 bases; unmatched junction nucleotides: 13. There are 16 residues in the CDR3. CDR3 DNA: TGTGCCAGCAGCTTACCGGTCGGGGACAGTCCCCCTGGCTACACCTTC. Translated, it gives CASSLPVGDSPPGYTF. The variable domain in full, with the rest retrieved from reference TRBV7-9 and TRBJ1-2, is DTGVSQNPRHKITKRGQNVTFRCDPISEHNRLYWYRQTLGQGPEFLTYFQNEAQLEKSRLLSDRFSAERPKGSFSTLEIQRTEQGDSAMYLCASSLPVGDSPPGYTFGSGTRLTVV.

In its sample, this clonotype was seen a few times. The gene calls are TRBV7-3 and TRBJ2-3; maybe TRBD1 (6 bases). Trimming stripped 5 bases from V and 3 bases from J, with 15 bases between. Germline CDR1 reads SGHTA; CDR2 reads FQGTGA. This CDR3 region has 15 residues. CDR3 sequence reads: CASSASGVGTDTQYF. CDR3 coding DNA: TGTGCCAGCAGCGCCTCAGGGGTTGGAACAGATACGCAGTATTTT.

This clonotype was seen more than once but under ten times. The chain uses TRBV7-9 and TRBJ1-2, with D perhaps matching TRBD1 (5 bases). The length of the CDR3 is 14 residues. The V end lost 3 bases, the J end lost 4 bases, and 12 bases lay between the germline ends. Germline lookup yields CDR1 SEHNR and CDR2 FQNEAQ (reference sequence). The CDR3 reads CASSLGGPFYGYTF. In DNA form, the CDR3 reads TGTGCCAGCAGCTTGGGGGGACCTTTCTATGGCTACACCTTC.

In its sample, this clonotype was seen a few times. This chain joins TRBV28 and TRBJ2-3, with 10 positions matching TRBD1. Trimming took 6 bases from V and 4 from J; bases not matched to a gene: 7. This CDR3 spans 15 amino acids. Germline loops: CDR1 MDHEN, CDR2 SYDVKM. The CDR3 here is CASSRDRGHSDTQYF. The CDR3 DNA reads as TGTGCCAGCAGCCGCGACAGGGGGCATTCAGATACGCAGTATTTT.

This clonotype was counted only a few times. V gene TRBV5-6 combines with J gene TRBJ1-3; weak D call: TRBD1 (5 bases). CDR1 and CDR2 from the germline V gene are SGHDT and YYEEEE. The CDR3 is made up of 15 amino acids. V was shortened by 1 base and J by 0 bases, with 8 bases between the two germline ends. CDR3 sequence: CASSLWGTSGNTIYF. The DNA for the CDR3 is TGTGCCAGCAGCTTGTGGGGGACCTCTGGAAACACCATATATTTT. The full variable domain, completed using reference TRBV5-6 and TRBJ1-3, is DAGVTQSPTHLIKTRGQQVTLRCSPKSGHDTVSWYQQALGQGPQFIFQYYEEEERQRGNFPDRFSGHQFPNYSSELNVNALLLGDSALYLCASSLWGTSGNTIYFGEGSWLTVV.

The chain employs TRBV6-5 and TRBJ2-3; D gene unclear. This CDR3 contains 13 residues. V dropped 1 base and J dropped 4 bases, with 6 bases sitting between them. The germline gives CDR1 MNHEY, CDR2 SVGAGI. The CDR3 DNA sequence: TGTGCCAGCAGTTACTTATCTGCAGATACGCAGTATTTT. Translated: CASSYLSADTQYF.

The chain has TRBV28 and TRBJ2-1, with TRBD2 identical over 10 bases. With V trimmed by 1 base and J by 9 bases, 12 bases remained unmatched. The CDR3 totals 17 residues. Germline V CDR1 and CDR2: MDHEN, SYDVKM. The CDR3 is CASSLSWTSGGAGEQFF. The CDR3 region has the DNA TGTGCCAGCAGTTTATCCTGGACTAGCGGTGGGGCGGGTGAGCAGTTCTTC. Together with reference TRBV28 and TRBJ2-1, the CDR3 gives the full variable domain: DVKVTQSSRYLVKRTGEKVFLECVQDMDHENMFWYRQDPGLGLRLIYFSYDVKMKEKGDIPEGYSVSREKKERFSLILESASTNQTSMYLCASSLSWTSGGAGEQFFGPGTRLTVL.